One sample yielded the 25 T cell receptor beta chains listed below, sequenced in a study of blood T cell repertoires in COVID-19. Method: immunoSEQ multiplex PCR; TCRdb's copy keeps in-frame clones and lacks some. This table holds 86,000 or so clones, about nine tenths found once. Sequenced input: peripheral blood. All receptors come from a woman aged 45-65 years in a cohort sampled during active COVID-19.

This chain connects TRBV19 to TRBJ1-5, with 8 bases identical to TRBD1. CDR1 is LNHDA, CDR2 SQIVND, per germline (reference sequence). The CDR3 covers 15 residues. After removal of 8 bases from V and 6 bases from J, the junction contained 12 bases not matched to a gene. The CDR3 spells CASSGTGGPSQPQHF. CDR3 nucleotides: TGTGCCAGTTCGGGAACAGGGGGACCTAGTCAGCCCCAGCATTTT.

The chain couples TRBV5-1 to TRBJ1-3, with D possibly TRBD1 on 6 matching bases. The germline CDR1 and CDR2 sequences are SGHRS and YFSETQ. CDR3 length: 13 residues. Trimming stripped 4 bases from V and 8 bases from J, with 13 bases between. CDR3 amino acids: CASSPQGRYTIYF. The DNA of the CDR3 is TGCGCCAGCAGCCCCCAGGGGCGTTACACCATATATTTT.

The count of this clone is one. CDR3 amino acids: CASSYTLGEGRYEQYF. In nucleotides, the CDR3 is TGTGCCAGCAGTTACACCCTAGGGGAAGGCCGCTACGAGCAGTACTTC. V usage is TRBV6-5 and J usage is TRBJ2-7; D is possibly TRBD1 (5 bases). This CDR3 comprises 16 residues. V was cut by 2 bases and J by 3 bases, with 17 bases left in between. Germline V gene lookup returns CDR1 MNHEY and CDR2 SVGAGI.

To note about this clone: An end of the junction does not agree with germline; a read error may underlie this. This sequence joins TRBV7-7 and TRBJ2-5; possible D gene TRBD2, 6 bases. The CDR3 runs 12 residues. Germline assignment: CDR1 SSHAT and CDR2 FNYEAQ (reference sequence). DNA for the CDR3: TGTGCTAGCAGCCCGGCGGGGGAGACCCAGTACTTC. It yields the protein CASSPAGETQYF.

The V and J genes are TRBV18 and TRBJ1-3; 7 positions agree with TRBD1. The length of the CDR3 is 15 residues. Germline lookup yields CDR1 KGHSH and CDR2 LQKENI. Trimming took 6 bases from V and 0 from J; bases not matched to a gene: 5. The CDR3 sequence: CASSPTGSSGNTIYF. The DNA for the CDR3 is TGTGCCAGCTCGCCGACAGGGAGCTCTGGAAACACCATATATTTT.

The table lists this clone with a count of one. The chain joins TRBV11-2 to TRBJ1-1; TRBD1 might be the D (5 bases). CDR1 SGHAT and CDR2 FQNNGV come from the germline V gene. The CDR3 totals 14 residues. Trimming removed 1 base at V and 0 bases at J, with 6 bases between. CDR3 nucleotide sequence: TGTGCCAGCAGCTTAGCAGGGATGAACACTGAAGCTTTCTTT. Translating gives CASSLAGMNTEAFF.

V gene TRBV11-1 combines with J gene TRBJ1-1; tentative D call: TRBD1 (5 bases). V lost 5 bases and J 3 bases, leaving 10 bases between the germline ends. The V gene's germline CDR1 is SGHAT and CDR2 FQDESV (reference sequence). CDR3 length equals 13 residues. The CDR3 DNA is TGTGCCAGCAGCAGGGGAAGGGACACTGAAGCTTTCTTT. This gives the protein CASSRGRDTEAFF.

The V call is TRBV11-2, the J call TRBJ1-2; D uncertain. This CDR3 has 12 amino acids. With 5 bases removed from V and 4 bases from J, the gap between germline ends came to 8 bases. Germline CDR1 SGHAT, CDR2 FQNNGV. The CDR3 sequence is CASSPLPYGYTF. The DNA of the CDR3 is TGTGCCAGCAGCCCTCTTCCCTATGGCTACACCTTC.

J is TRBJ1-3 and V is TRBV11-2; D not certain. The CDR3 sequence is 14 residues long. From germline, CDR1 is SGHAT and CDR2 FQNNGV. V lost 0 bases, J lost 0 bases, and 3 bases lay in between. The CDR3 loop is CASSLDISGNTIYF. In nucleotides, the CDR3 is TGTGCCAGCAGCTTAGATATCTCTGGAAACACCATATATTTT.

V is TRBV30 and J is TRBJ1-1; 7 nucleotides line up with TRBD1. Germline lookup yields CDR1 GTSNPN and CDR2 SVGIG (reference sequence). This CDR3 is built from 14 residues. Trimming at V came to 5 bases and at J to 1 base, leaving 7 bases not matched to a gene. The CDR3 loop reads CAWARQGGNTEAFF. The CDR3 DNA reads TGTGCCTGGGCCCGCCAGGGGGGGAACACTGAAGCTTTCTTT.

In DNA form, the CDR3 reads TGTGCCAGCAGCTTAGCCCGGCTGCAGACACCAACGAACACTGAAGCTTTCTTT. Amino acid sequence: CASSLARLQTPTNTEAFF. The chain uses TRBV11-1 and TRBJ1-1; D not certain. The V and J ends lost 0 bases and 1 base respectively, with 18 bases between them. Germline CDR1 is SGHAT and CDR2 is FQDESV (reference sequence). This CDR3 comprises 18 residues. The variable domain in full, completed from reference TRBV11-1 and TRBJ1-1, reads EAEVAQSPRYKITEKSQAVAFWCDPISGHATLYWYRQILGQGPELLVQFQDESVVDDSQLPKDRFSAERLKGVDSTLKIQPAELGDSAMYLCASSLARLQTPTNTEAFFGQGTRLTVV.

This chain connects TRBV5-8 to TRBJ1-1; no definite D call. With 3 bases removed from V and 1 base from J, the gap between germline ends came to 10 bases. CDR3 length: 14 residues. Germline lookup yields CDR1 SGHTS and CDR2 YDEGEE. The CDR3 sequence: CASSSPGGNTEAFF. The CDR3 DNA is TGTGCCAGCAGCTCACCCGGTGGGAACACTGAAGCTTTCTTT. The variable domain in full, completed from reference TRBV5-8 and TRBJ1-1, reads EAGVTQSPTHLIKTRGQQATLRCSPISGHTSVYWYQQALGLGLQFLLWYDEGEERNRGNFPPRFSGRQFPNYSSELNVNALELEDSALYLCASSSPGGNTEAFFGQGTRLTVV.

The chain is built from TRBV6-5 and TRBJ1-4; D is possibly TRBD1 (6 bases). Trimming cost V 6 bases and J 0 bases, with 11 bases left between them. The CDR3 runs 15 residues. Germline values: CDR1 MNHEY, CDR2 SVGAGI. The CDR3: CASRTGVTTNEKLFF. The CDR3, as DNA: TGTGCCAGCAGGACAGGTGTGACAACTAATGAAAAACTGTTTTTT.

The CDR3 DNA is TGTGCCACCGGGGGTTACAATGAGCAGTTCTTC. Amino acids: CATGGYNEQFF. This chain connects TRBV12-3 or TRBV12-4 to TRBJ2-7, with D perhaps TRBD2 (6 bases). The DNA end is more similar to TRBJ2-1, so the J call may be wrong. The CDR3 sequence is 11 residues long.

The gene calls are TRBV5-4 and TRBJ2-1; 9 positions agree with TRBD1. The CDR3 consists of 16 residues. Germline loops: CDR1 SGHNT, CDR2 YYREEE (reference sequence). J gave up 3 bases and V 4 bases, and 8 bases lay outside the gene matches. The CDR3 sequence: CASSTSGTGHYNEQFF. Here the CDR3 DNA reads TGTGCCAGCAGCACCTCCGGGACAGGGCACTACAATGAGCAGTTCTTC.

This clone occurred once. The chain recombines TRBV10-3 with TRBJ1-6; D is uncertain. The V gene lost 0 bases and the J gene lost 10 bases, with 13 bases spanning the gap. This CDR3 contains 15 residues. The germline CDR1 and CDR2 sequences are ENHRY and SYGVKD. CDR3 sequence reads: CAISESRVVGSPLHF. For the CDR3, the DNA is TGTGCCATCAGTGAGTCGAGGGTGGTGGGCTCACCCCTCCACTTT.

The chain uses TRBV3-1 (or the pseudogene TRBV3-2) and TRBJ2-1; D is undetermined. Trimming removed 4 bases from V and 6 bases from J, with 10 bases in between. CDR3 size: 13 residues. Germline CDR1 reads LGHDT; CDR2 reads YNNKEL (reference sequence). DNA for the CDR3: TGTGCCAGCAGCCGCACTGGTAGCAATGAGCAGTTCTTC. Amino acid sequence: CASSRTGSNEQFF.

V and J are TRBV4-1 and TRBJ1-5; the D gene is possibly TRBD1 (5 bases). V was clipped by 2 bases and J by 2 bases, with 10 bases between them. Germline loops: CDR1 MGHRA, CDR2 YSYEKL. The CDR3 is 15 residues long. CDR3 amino acids: CASSQLDTGNQPQHF. The CDR3 bases are TGCGCCAGCAGCCAATTGGACACGGGCAATCAGCCCCAGCATTTT.

Turning to this clone: This specimen includes other DNA sequences encoding the same CDR3. The chain recombines TRBV2 with TRBJ1-1, with D possibly being TRBD1 (6 bases). V lost 7 bases, J lost 5 bases, and 20 bases lay in between. The CDR3 extends over 15 amino acids. Germline V gives CDR1 SNHLY, CDR2 FYNNEI. The DNA for the CDR3 is TGTGCCAGCACCCCCCGTGGAAGGGGGAATACTGAAGCTTTCTTT. This sequence encodes CASTPRGRGNTEAFF.

The chain carries TRBV6-5 and TRBJ1-2; maybe TRBD1 (6 bases). Germline loops: CDR1 MNHEY, CDR2 SVGAGI. The CDR3 contains 14 residues. Trimming took off 4 bases at V and 4 bases at J, with 13 bases between the two ends. CDR3: CASSFSDRGYGYTF. Written as DNA, the CDR3 is TGTGCCAGCAGTTTTTCGGACAGAGGCTATGGCTACACCTTC.

The chain employs TRBV18 and TRBJ2-1; D gene unclear. This CDR3 has 14 amino acids. Trimming took 2 bases from V and 7 from J, leaving 12 bases between them. Looked up from germline, CDR1 is KGHSH and CDR2 is LQKENI. The chain's CDR3 is CASSPEASWNEQFF. In nucleotides, the CDR3 is TGTGCCAGCTCACCAGAGGCCAGTTGGAATGAGCAGTTCTTC.

This clone was detected only once. The gene calls are TRBV2 and TRBJ1-6; D may be TRBD1 (6 bases). Germline CDR1 reads SNHLY; CDR2 reads FYNNEI. CDR3 length: 17 residues. Trimming took off 6 bases at V and 8 bases at J, with 23 bases between the two ends. This CDR3 is CASRKNLDSLVDSPLHF. Written as DNA, the CDR3 is TGTGCCAGCAGGAAAAATTTGGACAGTCTGGTGGATTCACCCCTCCACTTT.

This rearrangement joins TRBV3-1 (or the pseudogene TRBV3-2) to TRBJ1-1; tentatively, D is TRBD1 (5 bases). This CDR3 is built from 17 residues. V lost 1 base, J lost 10 bases, and 25 bases lay in between. Germline CDR1 reads LGHDT; CDR2 reads YNNKEL (reference sequence). CDR3 in DNA: TGTGCCAGCAGCCAAGGAGGCAGACGCAGTCCTTGGAGGGGAGCTTTCTTT. Residues: CASSQGGRRSPWRGAFF.

The chain links TRBV5-6 to TRBJ2-2; 8 bases agree with TRBD1. Germline V gene data show CDR1 as SGHDT and CDR2 as YYEEEE. V lost 5 bases to trimming and J lost 6 bases; unmatched junction nucleotides: 3. CDR3 size: 13 residues. The DNA of the CDR3 is TGTGCCAGCAGACCACAGGGGGCCGGGGAGCTGTTTTTT. It encodes CASRPQGAGELFF.

This clone appeared once. This chain connects TRBV5-1 to TRBJ2-1, with 11 bases that match TRBD2. The V and J ends lost 4 bases and 4 bases, in that order; junction bases with no gene match: 4. Germline V gene lookup returns CDR1 SGHRS and CDR2 YFSETQ. This CDR3 has 15 residues. This CDR3 is CASSGGTSGYNEQFF. CDR3 bases: TGCGCCAGCAGCGGGGGGACTAGCGGATACAATGAGCAGTTCTTC.